The 17 T cell receptor beta chains presented below share a single source sample, sequenced in a study of CD8+ T cells in alopecia areata. Reverse transcribed after extraction, RNA yielded cDNA as the sequencing template. Using immunoSEQ multiplex PCR, the repertoire was profiled, and TCRdb retains in-frame clones only, with some absent. The table lists approximately 150,000 clones, around 87% of them singletons. As to treatment: oral pan-JAK inhibitor, 5-10 mg twice daily. The sample consisted of CD8+ T cells sorted from blood, taken at week 4, from a patient treated with tofacitinib. All receptors derive from a human donor with alopecia areata.

This clone has a single count. V usage is TRBV25-1 and J usage is TRBJ1-1; TRBD1 matches 9 bases. The V segment lost 4 bases and the J segment 5 bases; nucleotides outside the gene matches: 2. The CDR3 is 13 amino acids. The germline CDR1 and CDR2 sequences are MGHDK and SYGVNS. The CDR3 nucleotides are TGTGCCAGCAGTGCCGGGACAGGGACTGAAGCTTTCTTT. Residues: CASSAGTGTEAFF.

The J gene is TRBJ2-1, the V gene TRBV4-2, with TRBD1 matching over 9 bases. The V and J ends lost 2 bases and 2 bases, in that order; junction bases with no gene match: 4. The CDR3 runs 16 residues. The germline V gene encodes CDR1 LGHNA and CDR2 YNFKEQ. The DNA for the CDR3 is TGTGCCAGCAGCCAACGGACAGGGGTACCCTACAATGAGCAGTTCTTC. Translated: CASSQRTGVPYNEQFF.

The chain has TRBV29-1 and TRBJ2-7; 8 positions agree with TRBD2. The V gene's germline CDR1 is SQVTM and CDR2 ANQGSEA. CDR3 length equals 13 residues. The V and J ends lost 3 bases and 3 bases, in that order; junction bases with no gene match: 4. CDR3 DNA sequence: TGCAGCGTTGAGGTAGCGGGGAGCTACGAGCAGTACTTC. It is translated as CSVEVAGSYEQYF.

The rearrangement links TRBV6-5 to TRBJ2-2, with D hard to call. Germline V CDR1 and CDR2: MNHEY, SVGAGI. The CDR3 loop spans 13 amino acids. V was pared by 0 bases and J by 6 bases, with 5 bases between. CDR3 DNA: TGTGCCAGCAGTTACTCGAATCCCGGGGAGCTGTTTTTT. The encoded protein is CASSYSNPGELFF.

The chain links TRBV27 to TRBJ2-2; 9 bases align to TRBD1. The CDR3 is 15 residues long. Germline CDR1 and CDR2: MNHEY and SMNVEV (reference sequence). With V trimmed by 8 bases and J by 1 base, 5 bases remained unmatched. CDR3 amino acids: CASLPGQGNTGELFF. The CDR3 DNA sequence: TGTGCCAGCCTCCCGGGACAGGGGAACACCGGGGAGCTGTTTTTT.

The V call is TRBV1, the J call TRBJ2-7; the table's TRBD2 call for D was not verified on the DNA. TRBV1 constitutes a pseudogene. The CDR3 totals 16 residues. The CDR3 nucleotides read TGCACCAGCAGCCAACCCCTCGTAGCGGGAGGTTGCGAGCAGTACTTC. It encodes CTSSQPLVAGGCEQYF.

The rearrangement joins TRBV2 to TRBJ2-2; D ambiguous. Germline CDR1 SNHLY, CDR2 FYNNEI. This CDR3 is built from 13 residues. The V gene lost 7 bases and the J gene lost 2 bases, with 8 bases spanning the gap. CDR3 sequence reads: CASTRTNTGELFF. DNA of the CDR3: TGTGCCAGCACAAGGACCAACACCGGGGAGCTGTTTTTT.

The V and J genes are TRBV25-1 and TRBJ1-5; D unclear. Germline assignment: CDR1 MGHDK and CDR2 SYGVNS. Trimming took 2 bases from V and 2 from J, leaving 4 bases between them. The CDR3 runs 13 residues. The CDR3 is CASSEGGNQPQHF. The CDR3 bases are TGTGCCAGCAGTGAAGGGGGCAATCAGCCCCAGCATTTT.

This clone came up once. The rearrangement joins TRBV2 to TRBJ2-5, with a tentative D call TRBD1 (6 bases). The germline V and J ends were trimmed by 8 bases and 1 base, with 8 bases remaining between them. This CDR3 is built from 12 residues. The germline CDR1 and CDR2 sequences are SNHLY and FYNNEI. The CDR3 DNA is TGTGCCAGCTTGGGGGCCCAAGAGACCCAGTACTTC. Amino acids: CASLGAQETQYF. Full variable domain (missing parts from reference TRBV2 and TRBJ2-5): EPEVTQTPSHQVTQMGQEVILRCVPISNHLYFYWYRQILGQKVEFLVSFYNNEISEKSEIFDDQFSVERPDGSNFTLKIRSTKLEDSAMYFCASLGAQETQYFGPGTRLLVL.

The V gene is TRBV30, the J gene TRBJ2-5; D is unclear. The J call may be mistaken, given a closer DNA end match to TRBJ2-7. The CDR3 covers 12 residues. Germline CDR1 and CDR2: GTSNPN and SVGIG (reference sequence). The CDR3 DNA reads as TGTGCCTGTTCAGAAGACTCCTACGAGCAGTACTTC. It specifies CACSEDSYEQYF.

The rearrangement links TRBV29-1 to TRBJ2-7; tentatively, D is TRBD1 (6 bases). The CDR3 runs to 13 residues. Trimming removed 1 base at V and 3 bases at J, with 10 bases between. Per germline, CDR1 SQVTM and CDR2 ANQGSEA. The chain's CDR3 is CSVEGADSYEQYF. The CDR3 region has the DNA TGCAGCGTTGAAGGTGCGGACAGCTACGAGCAGTACTTC.

The V and J genes are TRBV5-4 and TRBJ2-3; 8 nucleotides line up with TRBD2. Germline CDR1 and CDR2: SGHNT and YYREEE (reference sequence). The ends lost 4 bases at V and 0 bases at J; junction bases unmatched: 10. This CDR3 is built from 17 residues. The CDR3, as DNA: TGTGCCAGCAGCGCCCATGGAGGCGGGAGGAGCACAGATACGCAGTATTTT. Translation gives CASSAHGGGRSTDTQYF.

This clone was recorded only once. This chain links TRBV28 with TRBJ2-7, with no clear D. The CDR3 totals 10 residues. In germline, CDR1 is MDHEN, CDR2 SYDVKM. Trimming left V 1 base short and J 12 bases short, with 7 bases between. The CDR3 is CASSLLQGYF. CDR3 DNA: TGTGCCAGCAGTTTATTACAAGGGTACTTC.

This clone is a singleton in its sample. The V and J genes are TRBV27 and TRBJ2-3; 8 positions match TRBD2. CDR3 length equals 16 residues. Unmatched junction bases numbered 16, after V lost 10 bases and J lost 4 bases. Germline loops: CDR1 MNHEY, CDR2 SMNVEV (reference sequence). The CDR3 loop is CATRSRSGSLADTQYF. Here the CDR3 DNA reads TGTGCCACCCGATCCAGGAGCGGGAGCCTCGCAGATACGCAGTATTTT.

V and J are TRBV7-9 and TRBJ2-7; no reliable D call. CDR1 is SEHNR and CDR2 is FQNEAQ in the germline V gene (reference sequence). With 1 base removed from V and 0 bases from J, the gap between germline ends came to 7 bases. The length of the CDR3 is 14 residues. Here the CDR3 DNA reads TGTGCCAGCAGCTTAGTCGAGAGCTCCTACGAGCAGTACTTC. Protein sequence: CASSLVESSYEQYF.

The J gene is TRBJ2-4, the V gene TRBV29-1; D call uncertain. The CDR3 spans 15 residues. Germline CDR1 and CDR2: SQVTM and ANQGSEA. The V and J ends lost 5 bases and 0 bases respectively, with 14 bases between them. DNA for the CDR3: TGCAGCGTTACAACAGTACAACTAGCCAAAAACATTCAGTACTTC. Protein sequence: CSVTTVQLAKNIQYF. Combining the CDR3 with reference TRBV29-1 and TRBJ2-4 gives the whole variable domain SAVISQKPSRDICQRGTSLTIQCQVDSQVTMMFWYRQQPGQSLTLIATANQGSEATYESGFVIDKFPISRPNLTFSTLTVSNMSPEDSSIYLCSVTTVQLAKNIQYFGAGTRLSVL.

V and J are TRBV12-2 and TRBJ1-5. TRBV12-2 is classified as a pseudogene. The CDR3 has 17 amino acids. The chain's CDR3 is CASRTHVRREGNQPQHF. The CDR3 region has the DNA TGTGCAAGTCGCACCCATGTCCGGAGAGAGGGCAATCAGCCCCAGCATTTT.